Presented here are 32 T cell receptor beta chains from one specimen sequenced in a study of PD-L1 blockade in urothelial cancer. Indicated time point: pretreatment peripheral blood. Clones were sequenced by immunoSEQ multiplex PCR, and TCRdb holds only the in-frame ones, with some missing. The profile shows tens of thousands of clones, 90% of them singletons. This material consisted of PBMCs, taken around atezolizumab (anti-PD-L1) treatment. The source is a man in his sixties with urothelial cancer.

The CDR3: CATSRVPSGVQETQYF. The CDR3 DNA is TGTGCCACCAGCAGAGTCCCTAGCGGGGTGCAAGAGACCCAGTACTTC. This chain joins TRBV15 and TRBJ2-5; 9 nucleotides line up with TRBD2. The V gene end was trimmed by 1 base and the J gene end by 2 bases; junction bases not matched to a gene: 5. Germline-derived CDR1 and CDR2 are LNHNV and YYDKDF (reference sequence). CDR3 length equals 16 residues. The full variable domain, its missing parts supplied by reference TRBV15 and TRBJ2-5, is DAMVIQNPRYQVTQFGKPVTLSCSQTLNHNVMYWYQQKSSQAPKLLFHYYDKDFNNEADTPDNFQSRRPNTSFCFLDIRSPGLGDTAMYLCATSRVPSGVQETQYFGPGTRLLVL.

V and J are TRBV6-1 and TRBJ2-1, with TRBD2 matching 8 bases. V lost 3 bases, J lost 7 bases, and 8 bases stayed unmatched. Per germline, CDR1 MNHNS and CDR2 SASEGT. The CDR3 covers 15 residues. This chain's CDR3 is CASSDSGLVVNEQFF. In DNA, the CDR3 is TGTGCCAGCAGTGACTCGGGACTAGTAGTTAATGAGCAGTTCTTC.

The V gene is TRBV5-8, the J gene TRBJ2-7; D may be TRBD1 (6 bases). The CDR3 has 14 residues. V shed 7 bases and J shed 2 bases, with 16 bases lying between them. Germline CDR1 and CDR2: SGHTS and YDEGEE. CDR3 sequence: CASPNLDRTYEQYF. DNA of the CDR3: TGTGCCAGCCCGAACCTTGACAGGACCTACGAGCAGTACTTC.

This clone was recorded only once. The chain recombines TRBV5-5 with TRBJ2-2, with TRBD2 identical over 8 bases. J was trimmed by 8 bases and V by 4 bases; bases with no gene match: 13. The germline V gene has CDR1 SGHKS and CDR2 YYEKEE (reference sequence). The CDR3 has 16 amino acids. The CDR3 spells CASSPSLGTRGGELFF. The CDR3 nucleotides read TGTGCCAGCAGCCCATCCCTGGGGACTAGGGGTGGGGAGCTGTTTTTT.

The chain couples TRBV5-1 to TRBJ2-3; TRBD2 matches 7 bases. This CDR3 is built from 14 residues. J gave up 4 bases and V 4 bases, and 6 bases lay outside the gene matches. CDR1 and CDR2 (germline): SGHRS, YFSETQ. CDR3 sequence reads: CASSATGGPDTQYF. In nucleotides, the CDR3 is TGCGCCAGCAGCGCGACGGGAGGACCAGATACGCAGTATTTT.

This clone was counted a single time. As DNA, the CDR3 is TGTGCCAGCAGGTCGGTGGGAGTCGGTGGCTACACCTTC. It codes for CASRSVGVGGYTF. The chain uses TRBV6-5 and TRBJ1-2; no clear D. The germline CDR1 and CDR2 sequences are MNHEY and SVGAGI. The CDR3 is 13 amino acids. V dropped 6 bases and J dropped 7 bases, with 15 bases sitting between them.

CDR3 amino acids: CASSLVLAGGQETQYF. The CDR3 DNA reads as TGTGCCAGCAGCTTAGTCCTAGCGGGGGGTCAAGAGACCCAGTACTTC. V gene TRBV11-2 combines with J gene TRBJ2-5; 11 bases agree with TRBD2. There are 16 residues in the CDR3. Trimming at V came to 1 base and at J to 2 bases, leaving 3 bases not matched to a gene. Germline V gives CDR1 SGHAT, CDR2 FQNNGV.

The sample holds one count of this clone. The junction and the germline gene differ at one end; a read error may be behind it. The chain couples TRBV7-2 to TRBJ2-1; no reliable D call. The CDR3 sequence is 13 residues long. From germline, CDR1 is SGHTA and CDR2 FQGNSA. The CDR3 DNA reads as TGTGCCAGCAGTTTAGGGCTGAACAATGAGCAGTTCTTC. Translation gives CASSLGLNNEQFF.

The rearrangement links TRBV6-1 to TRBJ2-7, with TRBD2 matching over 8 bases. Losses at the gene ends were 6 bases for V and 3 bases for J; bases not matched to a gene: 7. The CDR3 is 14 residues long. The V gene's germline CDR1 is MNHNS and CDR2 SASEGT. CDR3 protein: CASSGGGAYYEQYF. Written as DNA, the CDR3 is TGTGCCAGCAGCGGGGGGGGAGCTTACTACGAGCAGTACTTC.

For the CDR3, the DNA is TGTGCCAGTAGTCGTCTTGAGGGGGGGTGGACTGAAGCTTTCTTT. Translation gives CASSRLEGGWTEAFF. The rearrangement joins TRBV19 to TRBJ1-1; weak D call: TRBD1 (6 bases). Trimming removed 5 bases from V and 5 bases from J, with 18 bases in between. Germline CDR1 and CDR2: LNHDA and SQIVND (reference sequence). The CDR3 spans 15 residues.

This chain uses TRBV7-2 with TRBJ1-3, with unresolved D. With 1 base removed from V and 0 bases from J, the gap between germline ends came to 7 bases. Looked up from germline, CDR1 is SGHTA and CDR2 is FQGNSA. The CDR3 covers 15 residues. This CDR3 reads CASSLGTLSGNTIYF. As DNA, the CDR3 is TGTGCCAGCAGCTTAGGGACTCTCTCTGGAAACACCATATATTTT.

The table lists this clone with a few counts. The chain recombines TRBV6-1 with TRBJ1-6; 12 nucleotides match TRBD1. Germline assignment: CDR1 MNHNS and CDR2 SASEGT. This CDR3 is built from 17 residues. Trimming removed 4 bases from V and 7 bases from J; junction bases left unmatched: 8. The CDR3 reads CASSGGTGGNLNSPLHF. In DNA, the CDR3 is TGTGCCAGCAGTGGCGGGACAGGGGGCAATCTGAATTCACCCCTCCACTTT.

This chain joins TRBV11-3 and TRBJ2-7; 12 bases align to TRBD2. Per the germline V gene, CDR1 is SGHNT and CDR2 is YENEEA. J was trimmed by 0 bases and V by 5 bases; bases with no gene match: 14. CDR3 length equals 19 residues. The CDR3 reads CASSPAGLAGPSTSYEQYF. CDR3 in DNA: TGTGCCAGCAGCCCGGCGGGACTAGCGGGTCCATCAACCTCCTACGAGCAGTACTTC.

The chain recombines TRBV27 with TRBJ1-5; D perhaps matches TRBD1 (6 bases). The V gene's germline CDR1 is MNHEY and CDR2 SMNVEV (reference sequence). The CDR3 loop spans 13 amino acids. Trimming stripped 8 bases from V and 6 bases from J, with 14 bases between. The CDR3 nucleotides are TGTGCCAGCGGAAGGCAGGGGAGTCAGCCCCAGCATTTT. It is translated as CASGRQGSQPQHF.

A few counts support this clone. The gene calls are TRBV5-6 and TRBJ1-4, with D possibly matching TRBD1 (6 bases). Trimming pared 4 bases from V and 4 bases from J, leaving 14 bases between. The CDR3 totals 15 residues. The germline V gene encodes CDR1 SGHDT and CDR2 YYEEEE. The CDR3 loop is CASSRGHLNNEKLFF. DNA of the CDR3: TGTGCCAGCAGCCGGGGACACCTAAATAATGAAAAACTGTTTTTT.

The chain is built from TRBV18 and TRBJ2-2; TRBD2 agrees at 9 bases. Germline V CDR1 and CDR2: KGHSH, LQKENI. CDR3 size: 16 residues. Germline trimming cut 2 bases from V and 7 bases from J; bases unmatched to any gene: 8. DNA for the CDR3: TGTGCCAGCTCACCAGTGCTAGCGGGGTACTTCGGGGAGCTGTTTTTT. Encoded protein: CASSPVLAGYFGELFF.

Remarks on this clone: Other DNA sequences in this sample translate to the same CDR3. This chain's CDR3 is CASSQVTYNEQFF. CDR3 nucleotides: TGCGCCAGCAGCCAAGTGACTTACAATGAGCAGTTCTTC. The rearrangement joins TRBV4-1 to TRBJ2-1; D is undetermined. Germline-derived CDR1 and CDR2 are MGHRA and YSYEKL. The CDR3 extends over 13 amino acids. Trimming pared 1 base from V and 4 bases from J, leaving 5 bases between.

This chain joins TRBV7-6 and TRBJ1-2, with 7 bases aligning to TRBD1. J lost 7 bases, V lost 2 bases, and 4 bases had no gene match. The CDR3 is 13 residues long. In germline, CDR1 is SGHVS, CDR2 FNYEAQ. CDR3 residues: CASSLQGGSGYTF. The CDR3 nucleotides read TGTGCCAGCAGCTTACAGGGGGGATCTGGCTACACCTTC.

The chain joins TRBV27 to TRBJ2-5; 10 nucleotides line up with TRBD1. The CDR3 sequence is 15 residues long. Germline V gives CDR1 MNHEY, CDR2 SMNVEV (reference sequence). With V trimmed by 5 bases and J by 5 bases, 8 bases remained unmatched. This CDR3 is CASSPRQGARETQYF. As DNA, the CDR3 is TGTGCCAGCAGTCCGAGACAGGGGGCACGGGAGACCCAGTACTTC.

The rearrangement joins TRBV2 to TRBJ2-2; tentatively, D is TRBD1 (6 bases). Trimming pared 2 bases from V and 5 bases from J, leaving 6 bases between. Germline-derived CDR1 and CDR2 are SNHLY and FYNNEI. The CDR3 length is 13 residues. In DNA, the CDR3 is TGTGCCAGCAGTGAAACAGGGACCGGGGAGCTGTTTTTT. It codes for CASSETGTGELFF.

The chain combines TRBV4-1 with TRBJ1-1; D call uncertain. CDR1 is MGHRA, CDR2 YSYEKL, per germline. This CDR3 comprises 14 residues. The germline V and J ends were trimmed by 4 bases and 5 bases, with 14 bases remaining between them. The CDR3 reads CASSPVGRGTEAFF. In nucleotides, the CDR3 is TGCGCCAGCAGCCCTGTAGGGCGGGGAACTGAAGCTTTCTTT.

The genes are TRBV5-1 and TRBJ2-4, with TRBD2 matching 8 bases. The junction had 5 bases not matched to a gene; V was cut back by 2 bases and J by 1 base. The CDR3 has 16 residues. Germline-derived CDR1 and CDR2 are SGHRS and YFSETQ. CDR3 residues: CASSFQAGEAKNIQYF. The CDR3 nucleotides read TGCGCCAGCAGCTTCCAAGCGGGAGAGGCCAAAAACATTCAGTACTTC.

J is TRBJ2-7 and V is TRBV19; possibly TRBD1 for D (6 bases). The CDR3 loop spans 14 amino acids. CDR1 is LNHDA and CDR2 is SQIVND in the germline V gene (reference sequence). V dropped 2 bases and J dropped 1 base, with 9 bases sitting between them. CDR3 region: CASSIPGVSYEQYF. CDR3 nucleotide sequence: TGTGCCAGTAGTATACCAGGGGTATCCTACGAGCAGTACTTC.

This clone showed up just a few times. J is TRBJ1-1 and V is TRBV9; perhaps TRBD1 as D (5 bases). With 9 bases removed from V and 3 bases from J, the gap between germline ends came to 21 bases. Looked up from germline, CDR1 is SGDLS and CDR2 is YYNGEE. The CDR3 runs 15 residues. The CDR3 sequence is CANPRRWTKDTEAFF. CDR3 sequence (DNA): TGTGCCAACCCCAGGCGTTGGACAAAGGACACTGAAGCTTTCTTT.

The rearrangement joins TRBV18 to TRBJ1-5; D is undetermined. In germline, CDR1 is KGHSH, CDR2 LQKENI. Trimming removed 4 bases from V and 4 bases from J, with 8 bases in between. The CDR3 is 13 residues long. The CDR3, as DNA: TGTGCCAGCTCACTTAGTAAAAATCAGCCCCAGCATTTT. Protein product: CASSLSKNQPQHF.

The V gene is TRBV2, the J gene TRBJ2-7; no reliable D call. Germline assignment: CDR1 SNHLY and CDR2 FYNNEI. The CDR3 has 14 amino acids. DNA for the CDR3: TGTGCAGCTACCGGTGGGCCCCCCTCCTACGAGCAGTACTTC. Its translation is CAATGGPPSYEQYF.

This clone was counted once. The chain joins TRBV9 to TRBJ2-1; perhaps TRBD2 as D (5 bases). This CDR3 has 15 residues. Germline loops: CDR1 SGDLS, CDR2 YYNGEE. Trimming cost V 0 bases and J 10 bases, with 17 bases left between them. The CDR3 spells CASSVVGGEGAEQFF. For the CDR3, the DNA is TGTGCCAGCAGCGTAGTTGGAGGAGAGGGAGCGGAGCAGTTCTTC.

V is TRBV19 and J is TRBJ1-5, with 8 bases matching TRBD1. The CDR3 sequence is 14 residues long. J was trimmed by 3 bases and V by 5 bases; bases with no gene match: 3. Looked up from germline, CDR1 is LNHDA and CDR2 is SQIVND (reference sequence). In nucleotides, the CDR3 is TGTGCCAGTAGTCCAGGGGGCAACAATCAGCCCCAGCATTTT. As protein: CASSPGGNNQPQHF.

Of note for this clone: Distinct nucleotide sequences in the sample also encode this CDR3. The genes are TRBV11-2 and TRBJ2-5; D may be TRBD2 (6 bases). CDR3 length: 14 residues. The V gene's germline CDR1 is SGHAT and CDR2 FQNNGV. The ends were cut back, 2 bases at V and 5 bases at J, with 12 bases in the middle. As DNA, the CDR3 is TGTGCCAGCAGCTTACTGCGGGGTGGCGAGACCCAGTACTTC. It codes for CASSLLRGGETQYF. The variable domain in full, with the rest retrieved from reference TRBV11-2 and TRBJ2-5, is EAGVAQSPRYKIIEKRQSVAFWCNPISGHATLYWYQQILGQGPKLLIQFQNNGVVDDSQLPKDRFSAERLKGVDSTLKIQPAKLEDSAVYLCASSLLRGGETQYFGPGTRLLVL.

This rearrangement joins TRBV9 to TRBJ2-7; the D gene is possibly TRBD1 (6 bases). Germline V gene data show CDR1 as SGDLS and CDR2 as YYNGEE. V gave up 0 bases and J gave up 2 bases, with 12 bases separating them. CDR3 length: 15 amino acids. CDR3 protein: CASSVGQGSAYEQYF. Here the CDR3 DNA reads TGTGCCAGCAGCGTAGGTCAGGGGAGTGCCTACGAGCAGTACTTC.

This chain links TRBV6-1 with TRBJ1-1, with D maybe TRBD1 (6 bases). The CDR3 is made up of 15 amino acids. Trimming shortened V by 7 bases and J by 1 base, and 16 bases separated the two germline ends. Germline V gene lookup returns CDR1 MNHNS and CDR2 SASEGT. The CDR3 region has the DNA TGTGCCAGCACCTCCGAACAGGGCTGGAACACTGAAGCTTTCTTT. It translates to CASTSEQGWNTEAFF.

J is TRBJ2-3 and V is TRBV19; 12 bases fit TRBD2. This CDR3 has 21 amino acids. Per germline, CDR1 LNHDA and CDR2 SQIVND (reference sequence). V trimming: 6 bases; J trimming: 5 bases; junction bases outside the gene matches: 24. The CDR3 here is CASSPIGLAGFAALTQDTQYF. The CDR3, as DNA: TGTGCCAGTAGCCCAATAGGACTAGCGGGATTTGCGGCCCTCACACAAGATACGCAGTATTTT.